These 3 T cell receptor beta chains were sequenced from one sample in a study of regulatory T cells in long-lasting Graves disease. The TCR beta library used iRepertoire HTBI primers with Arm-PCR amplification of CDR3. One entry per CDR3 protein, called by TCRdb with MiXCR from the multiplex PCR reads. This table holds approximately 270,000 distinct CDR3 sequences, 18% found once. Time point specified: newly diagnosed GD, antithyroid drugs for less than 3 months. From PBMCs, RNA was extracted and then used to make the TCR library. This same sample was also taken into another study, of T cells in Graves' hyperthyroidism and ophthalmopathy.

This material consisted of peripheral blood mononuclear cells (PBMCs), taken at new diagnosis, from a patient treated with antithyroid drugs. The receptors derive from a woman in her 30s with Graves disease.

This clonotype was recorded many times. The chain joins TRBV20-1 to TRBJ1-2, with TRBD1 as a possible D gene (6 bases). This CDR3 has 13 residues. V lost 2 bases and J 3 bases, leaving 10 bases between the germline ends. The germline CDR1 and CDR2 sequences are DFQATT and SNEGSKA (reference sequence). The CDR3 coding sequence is TGCAGTGCTAGAAGCAGGGGCGACTATGGCTACACCTTC. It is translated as CSARSRGDYGYTF.

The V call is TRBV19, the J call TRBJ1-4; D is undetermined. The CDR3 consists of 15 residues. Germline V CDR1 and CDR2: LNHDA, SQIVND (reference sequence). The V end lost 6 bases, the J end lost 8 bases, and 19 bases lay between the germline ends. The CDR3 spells CASRGRPHLREKLFF. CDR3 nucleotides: TGTGCCAGTAGAGGAAGACCTCACTTGCGGGAAAAACTGTTTTTT.

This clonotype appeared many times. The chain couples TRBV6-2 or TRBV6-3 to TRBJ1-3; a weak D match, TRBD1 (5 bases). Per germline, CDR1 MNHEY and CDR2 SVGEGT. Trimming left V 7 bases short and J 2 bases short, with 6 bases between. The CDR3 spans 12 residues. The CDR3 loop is CASTGTGNTIYF. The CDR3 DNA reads TGTGCCAGCACAGGGACTGGAAACACCATATATTTT.